Listed below are T cell receptor beta chains from one sample, sequenced in a study of T cells in localized non-small cell lung cancer. Generated by immunoSEQ multiplex PCR, the TCRdb table keeps only in-frame clones and is missing some. This table has fewer than 8,000 clones, 93% appearing once. The starting material was peripheral blood, obtained before any cancer treatment. The receptors shown here come from a woman aged 35-70 years with stage I lung adenocarcinoma. CDR3s include the opening cysteine and the closing phenylalanine or tryptophan. The order of the fields is V gene, D gene, CDR3 length, J gene, clone size, CDR3 DNA, CDR3 protein. D genes are given only for firm matches. Size tells how often a clone was seen (once, few, many) or the class of an expanded clone, and some rows leave it out.

>TRBV4-1|NA|16|TRBJ1-3|NA
TGCGCCAGCAGCCAAGATCGGACAGCTTTCGGAAACACCATATATTTT
CASSQDRTAFGNTIYF
>TRBV2|NA|17|TRBJ2-6|NA
TGTGCCAGCAGTGTCCCGGGACGGAGCTCTGGGGCCAACGTCCTGACTTTC
CASSVPGRSSGANVLTF
>TRBV5-1|TRBD1|15|TRBJ2-3|NA
TGCGCCAGCAGCTTTCTCGGGACAGGCACAGATACGCAGTATTTT
CASSFLGTGTDTQYF
>TRBV6-7|NA|15|TRBJ2-3|NA
TGTGCCAGCAGGCCAACCGGGACCCACACCGATACGCAGTATTTT
CASRPTGTHTDTQYF
>TRBV9|TRBD1|13|TRBJ1-1|few
TGTGCCAGCAGCTCCGACAGGGACACTGAAGCTTTCTTT
CASSSDRDTEAFF
>TRBV7-3|NA|13|TRBJ2-1|NA
TGTGCCAGCAGCAAGGGGTCCTACAATGAGCAGTTCTTC
CASSKGSYNEQFF
>TRBV30|NA|11|TRBJ2-3|NA
TGTGCCTGGACGGAACGGAGTACGCAGTATTTT
CAWTERSTQYF
>TRBV5-1|NA|12|TRBJ2-5|NA
TGCGCCAGCAGGCAAGACATGGGGACCCAGTACTTC
CASRQDMGTQYF
>TRBV5-1|NA|12|TRBJ2-7|NA
TGCGCCAGCAGCTACTCCTCGGGTGAGCAGTACTTC
CASSYSSGEQYF
>TRBV7-9|NA|14|TRBJ1-1|NA
TGTGCCAGCAGCTTCGGGATCGGGAACACTGAAGCTTTCTTT
CASSFGIGNTEAFF
>TRBV19|NA|17|TRBJ1-3|once
TGTGCCAGTAGTATAGACCCGGGACCCGACTTGGGAAACACCATATATTTT
CASSIDPGPDLGNTIYF
>TRBV4-1|NA|14|TRBJ1-3|once
TGCGCCAGCAGATCCCAGCGCCGGAGAAACACCATATATTTT
CASRSQRRRNTIYF
>TRBV11-2|TRBD1|14|TRBJ1-4|NA
TGTGCCAGCAGCCACAGGGGCCAAAATGAAAAACTGTTTTTT
CASSHRGQNEKLFF
>TRBV4-2|TRBD2|17|TRBJ2-1|NA
TGTGCCAGCAGCCAAGATTCGGCTAGCGGGAGGGCTGGGGAGCAGTTCTTC
CASSQDSASGRAGEQFF
>TRBV27|TRBD2|16|TRBJ2-5|NA
TGTGCCAGCAGTTTATCACGGACTAGGGTTAGAGAGACCCAGTACTTC
CASSLSRTRVRETQYF
>TRBV7-6|NA|14|TRBJ2-3|NA
TGTGCCAGCAGCCCCATCCGGAGCACAGATACGCAGTATTTT
CASSPIRSTDTQYF
>TRBV2|TRBD1|16|TRBJ1-6|NA
TGTGCCAGCATACGACAGGGGGCTAATTCAAATTCACCCCTCCACTTT
CASIRQGANSNSPLHF
>TRBV6-5|TRBD2|15|TRBJ2-3|NA
TGTGCCAGCAGCACCGGACTAGCGGTAACGGATACGCAGTATTTT
CASSTGLAVTDTQYF
>TRBV7-2|NA|14|TRBJ1-2|NA
TGTGCCAGCAGCTTAAGTGCAGGGAACTATGGCTACACCTTC
CASSLSAGNYGYTF
>TRBV4-1|TRBD1|15|TRBJ1-3|NA
TGCGCCAGCAGCCAAGTCGACAGGGGCGGAAACACCATATATTTT
CASSQVDRGGNTIYF
>TRBV5-1|TRBD1|15|TRBJ1-2|NA
TGCGCCAGCAGCTTCGGACAGGGGGAGAGCTATGGCTACACCTTC
CASSFGQGESYGYTF
>TRBV6-5|TRBD2|15|TRBJ2-7|few
TGTGCCAGCAGTTACGAGCGGGGGGCATCCTACGAGCAGTACTTC
CASSYERGASYEQYF
>TRBV7-9|TRBD1|18|TRBJ2-5|NA
TGTGCCAGCAGCTTCCCCGTCCGGGACAGGGGATTCCAAGAGACCCAGTACTTC
CASSFPVRDRGFQETQYF
>TRBV10-3|NA|12|TRBJ2-3|once
TGTGCCATCAGTGAGCAAGCGGATACGCAGTATTTT
CAISEQADTQYF
>TRBV6-5|NA|13|TRBJ1-2|NA
TGTGCCAGCAGAGCAGGGGAAGGTCTTGGCTACACCTTC
CASRAGEGLGYTF
>TRBV29-1|NA|14|TRBJ2-7|NA
TGCAGCGTTGAAGTAGCGAGGAGCTCCTACGAGCAGTACTTC
CSVEVARSSYEQYF
>TRBV7-2|NA|15|TRBJ1-3|NA
TGTGCCAGCAGCCCCAGACGGGTCTCTGGAAACACCATATATTTT
CASSPRRVSGNTIYF
>TRBV11-3|TRBD2|15|TRBJ2-1|NA
TGTGCCAGCAGCCTGGGACTAGCGGGGAGCAATGAGCAGTTCTTC
CASSLGLAGSNEQFF
>TRBV5-6|NA|12|TRBJ1-4|once
TGTGCCAGCAGCTTTAACAGGGAAAAACTGTTTTTT
CASSFNREKLFF
>TRBV5-1|NA|15|TRBJ2-6|NA
TGCGCCAGCAGCCTACAGGGATCTGGGGCCAACGTCCTGACTTTC
CASSLQGSGANVLTF
>TRBV15|TRBD1|17|TRBJ1-5|NA
TGTGCCACCAGCTTAGATAGGGATAGGGGGCGTAATCAGCCCCAGCATTTT
CATSLDRDRGRNQPQHF
>TRBV4-1|NA|17|TRBJ2-1|NA
TGCGCCAGCAGCCGAACTTTGCTGAGGGGCCCCTACAATGAGCAGTTCTTC
CASSRTLLRGPYNEQFF
>TRBV19|NA|13|TRBJ1-5|NA
TGTGCCAGTAGTAGACAGGTCAATCAGCCCCAGCATTTT
CASSRQVNQPQHF
>TRBV11-2|NA|16|TRBJ1-6|NA
TGTGCCAGCAGCTTAGTTTTCGGCAGTGTTGGTTCACCCCTCCACTTT
CASSLVFGSVGSPLHF
>TRBV6-1|NA|15|TRBJ2-7|once
TGTGCCAGCAGTGAAAGGCAGGTGGTTACCTACGAGCAGTACTTC
CASSERQVVTYEQYF
>TRBV14|NA|17|TRBJ2-7|NA
TGTGCCAGCAGCCAAAGGGCCGGGAGTGGGCTCGGGTACGAGCAGTACTTC
CASSQRAGSGLGYEQYF
>TRBV9|NA|13|TRBJ2-2|NA
TGTGCCAGCAGCTACAGGGCTCCCGGGGAGCTGTTTTTT
CASSYRAPGELFF
>TRBV19|TRBD1|14|TRBJ2-5|once
TGTGCCAGTAGTAAGGGACAGGGGAGAGAGACCCAGTACTTC
CASSKGQGRETQYF
>TRBV6-5|TRBD2|16|TRBJ2-7|NA
TGTGCCAGCAGTTACTCAAGCGGGGGGGACGCCTACGAGCAGTACTTC
CASSYSSGGDAYEQYF
>TRBV9|NA|12|TRBJ1-2|NA
TGTGCCAGCAGAAGGCGGGCAGATGGCTACACCTTC
CASRRRADGYTF
>TRBV28|TRBD2|15|TRBJ2-1|NA
TGTGCCAGCAGAACGGGACTAGCGGGATACAATGAGCAGTTCTTC
CASRTGLAGYNEQFF
>TRBV7-3|NA|15|TRBJ2-1|NA
TGTGCCAGCAGCTTAGGGGCCCTCTCCTACAATGAGCAGTTCTTC
CASSLGALSYNEQFF
>TRBV7-2|NA|12|TRBJ1-5|NA
TGTGCCAGCAGCCCAGGACATGAGCCCCAGCATTTT
CASSPGHEPQHF
>TRBV4-1|TRBD2|15|TRBJ2-3|NA
TGCGCCAGCAGCCAAGTGACGGGGGGGGTAAATACGCAGTATTTT
CASSQVTGGVNTQYF
>TRBV6-1|TRBD1|14|TRBJ1-3|once
TGTGCCAGCAGTCCGGGACAGAGAGGGGACACCATATATTTT
CASSPGQRGDTIYF
>TRBV15|NA|18|TRBJ1-3|NA
TGTGCCACCAGCAGAGATCAGGCAGGGATGGGCTCTGGAAACACCATATATTTT
CATSRDQAGMGSGNTIYF
>TRBV9|NA|15|TRBJ1-1|NA
TGTGCCAGCAGCGCAGACAGACACCGGAACACTGAAGCTTTCTTT
CASSADRHRNTEAFF
>TRBV4-2|NA|15|TRBJ2-3|NA
TGTGCCAGCAGCTCCCAGGGGCGAGGCACAGATACGCAGTATTTT
CASSSQGRGTDTQYF
>TRBV2|NA|14|TRBJ1-2|once
TGTGCCAGCAGTGAAGCAGGGGGGAACTATGGCTACACCTTC
CASSEAGGNYGYTF
>TRBV27|TRBD1|17|TRBJ2-5|NA
TGTGCCAGCAGTTTATCAGTTCCTGGGACAGGACAAGAGACCCAGTACTTC
CASSLSVPGTGQETQYF